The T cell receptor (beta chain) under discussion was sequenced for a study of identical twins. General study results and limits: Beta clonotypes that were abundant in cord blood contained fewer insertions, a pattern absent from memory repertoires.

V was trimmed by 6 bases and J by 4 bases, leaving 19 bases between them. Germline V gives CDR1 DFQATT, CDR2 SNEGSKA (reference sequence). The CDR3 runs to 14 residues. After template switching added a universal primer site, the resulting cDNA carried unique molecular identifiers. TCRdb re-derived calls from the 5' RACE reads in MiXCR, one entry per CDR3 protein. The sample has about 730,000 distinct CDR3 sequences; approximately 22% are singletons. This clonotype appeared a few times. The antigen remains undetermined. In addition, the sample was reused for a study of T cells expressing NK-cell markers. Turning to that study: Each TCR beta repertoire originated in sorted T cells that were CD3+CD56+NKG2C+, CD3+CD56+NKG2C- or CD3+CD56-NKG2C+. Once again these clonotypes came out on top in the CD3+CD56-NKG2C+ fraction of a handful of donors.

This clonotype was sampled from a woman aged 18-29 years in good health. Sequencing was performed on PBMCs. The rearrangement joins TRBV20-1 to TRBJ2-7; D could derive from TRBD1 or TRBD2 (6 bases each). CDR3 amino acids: CSAGKGGQLYEQYF. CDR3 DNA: TGCAGTGCCGGAAAGGGGGGCCAATTATACGAGCAGTACTTC.